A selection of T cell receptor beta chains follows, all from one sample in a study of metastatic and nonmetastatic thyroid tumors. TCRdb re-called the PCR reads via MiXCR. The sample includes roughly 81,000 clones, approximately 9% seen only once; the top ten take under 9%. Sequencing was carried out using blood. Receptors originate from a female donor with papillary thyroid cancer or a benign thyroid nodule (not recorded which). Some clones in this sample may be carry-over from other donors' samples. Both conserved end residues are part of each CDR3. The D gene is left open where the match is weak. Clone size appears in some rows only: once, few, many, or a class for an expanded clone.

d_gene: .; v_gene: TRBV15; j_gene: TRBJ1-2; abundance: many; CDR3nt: TGTGCCACCAGCAGAGATCTCGGGGAGGCCTACACCTTC; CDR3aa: CATSRDLGEAYTF
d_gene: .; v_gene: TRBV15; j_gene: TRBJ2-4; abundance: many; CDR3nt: TGTGCCACCAGCACGGGGGTAAACATTCAGTACTTC; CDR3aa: CATSTGVNIQYF
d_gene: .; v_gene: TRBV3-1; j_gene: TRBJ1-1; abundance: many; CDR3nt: TGCGCCAGCAGCCCTCCGAACTCAGGGTTCGCTCAAGCTTTCTTT; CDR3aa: CASSPPNSGFAQAFF
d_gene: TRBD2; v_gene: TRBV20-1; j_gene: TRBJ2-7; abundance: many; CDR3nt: TGCAGTGCTACCACGACTAGCGGGGAATACGAGCAGTACTTC; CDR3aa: CSATTTSGEYEQYF
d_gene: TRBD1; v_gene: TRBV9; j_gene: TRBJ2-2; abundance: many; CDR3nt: TGTGCCAGCAGCCACGGGACAGGGAACACCGGGGAGCTGTTTTTT; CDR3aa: CASSHGTGNTGELFF
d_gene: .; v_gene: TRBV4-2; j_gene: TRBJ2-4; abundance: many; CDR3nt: TGTGCCAGCAGCCAAGATGGACGGGGCGAAAACATTCAGTACTTC; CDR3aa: CASSQDGRGENIQYF
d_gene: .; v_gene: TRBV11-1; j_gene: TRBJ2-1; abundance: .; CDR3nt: TGTGCCAGCAGCCGAGAACAGAATCTTCGCGATGAGCAGTTCTTC; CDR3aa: CASSREQNLRDEQFF
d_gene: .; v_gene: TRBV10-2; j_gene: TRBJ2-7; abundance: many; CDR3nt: TGCGCCAGCAGTGAGTTGCGGACCTACGAGCAGTACTTC; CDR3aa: CASSELRTYEQYF
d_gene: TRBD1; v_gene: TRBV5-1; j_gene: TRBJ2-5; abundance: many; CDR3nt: TGCGCCGGCCCCACGGTCCTGGGACAGCCCCAAGAGACCCAGTACTTC; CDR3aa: CAGPTVLGQPQETQYF
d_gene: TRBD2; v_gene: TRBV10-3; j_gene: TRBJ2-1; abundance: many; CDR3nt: TGTGCCATCAGTGAGTCGATGGCGGCGGGGGGGCGAAACAATGAGCAGTTCTTC; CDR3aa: CAISESMAAGGRNNEQFF
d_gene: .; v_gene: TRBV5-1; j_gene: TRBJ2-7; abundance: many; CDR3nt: TGCGCCAGCAGCTTGGCTGGCGACGAGCAGTACTTC; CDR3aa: CASSLAGDEQYF
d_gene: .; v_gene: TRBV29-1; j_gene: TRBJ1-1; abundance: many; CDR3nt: TGCAGCGTTGATGAGGCTGGGGGCACTGAAGCTTTCTTT; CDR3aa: CSVDEAGGTEAFF
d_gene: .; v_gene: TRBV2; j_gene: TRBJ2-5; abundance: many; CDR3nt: TGTGCCAGCAGTGAATTGTTTGGGTACCAAGAGACCCAGTACTTC; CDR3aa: CASSELFGYQETQYF
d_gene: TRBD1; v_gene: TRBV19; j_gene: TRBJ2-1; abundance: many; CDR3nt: TGTGCCAGTAACTCCGGGACAGGCGAATACAATGAGCAGTTCTTC; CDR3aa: CASNSGTGEYNEQFF
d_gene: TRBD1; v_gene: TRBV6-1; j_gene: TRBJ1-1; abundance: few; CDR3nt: TGTGCCAGCAGTTTCGGGGACAGTTCCACTGAAGCTTTCTTT; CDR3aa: CASSFGDSSTEAFF
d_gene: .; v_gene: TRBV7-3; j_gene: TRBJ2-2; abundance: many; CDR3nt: TGTGCCAGCAGCAGGACCGGGACAACGAACACCGGGGAGCTGTTTTTT; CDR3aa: CASSRTGTTNTGELFF
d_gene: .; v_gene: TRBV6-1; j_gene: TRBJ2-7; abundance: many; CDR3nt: TGTGCCAGCAGTTATTTGCACTACGAGCAGTACTTC; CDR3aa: CASSYLHYEQYF
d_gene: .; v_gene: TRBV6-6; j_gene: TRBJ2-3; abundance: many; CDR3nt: TGTGCCAGCAGTTACGGGGGAACCACAGATACGCAGTATTTT; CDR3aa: CASSYGGTTDTQYF
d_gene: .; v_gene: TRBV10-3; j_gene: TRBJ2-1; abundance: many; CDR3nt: TGTGCCATCAGTGAAAACCGGGCCCCCGGGGAGCAGTTCTTC; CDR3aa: CAISENRAPGEQFF
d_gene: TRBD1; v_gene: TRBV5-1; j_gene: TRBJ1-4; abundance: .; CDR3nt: TGCGCCAGCAGACAGGGGAGCGAAAAACTGTTTTTT; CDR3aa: CASRQGSEKLFF
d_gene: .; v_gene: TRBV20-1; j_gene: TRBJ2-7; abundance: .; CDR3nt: TGCAGTGCTAGAGATTGGGTTGATCAGCCATCCTACGAGCAGTACTTC; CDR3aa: CSARDWVDQPSYEQYF
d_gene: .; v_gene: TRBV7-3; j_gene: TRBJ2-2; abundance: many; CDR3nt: TGTGCCAGCAGCTCAGCCAGTGAATCCGGGGAGCTGTTTTTT; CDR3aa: CASSSASESGELFF
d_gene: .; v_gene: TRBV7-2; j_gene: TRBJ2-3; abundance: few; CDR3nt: TGTGCCAGCAGCCTACTCGGGGGTACGCAGTATTTT; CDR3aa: CASSLLGGTQYF
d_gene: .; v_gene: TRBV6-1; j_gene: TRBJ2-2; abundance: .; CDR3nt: TGTGCCAGCAGTGAGGTTACAGGATTTCACACCGGGGAGCTGTTTTTT; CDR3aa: CASSEVTGFHTGELFF
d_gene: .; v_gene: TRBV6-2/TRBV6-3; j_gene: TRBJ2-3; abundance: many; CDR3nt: TGTGCCAGCCATTCGGGTTTCCCCCCCCAGTATTTT; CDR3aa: CASHSGFPPQYF